The rows below give T cell receptor beta chains drawn from one sample of a study of blood T cell repertoires in COVID-19. Here immunoSEQ multiplex PCR was the method, and the copy in TCRdb shows in-frame clones only, minus some. The data hold hundreds of thousands of clones, with around 85% observed a single time. Sequencing was carried out using PBMCs or T cells enriched from blood (not recorded which). The receptor source for this set is a woman in her 50s with acute COVID-19. Each CDR3 is given with its conserved first and last residue. A D gene is named only where the DNA matches it firmly. Clone size appears in some rows only: once, few, many, or a class for an expanded clone.

cdr3_aa | clone_size | j_call | d_call | v_call
CAWSVFGGGSYNEQFF | NA | TRBJ2-1 | NA | TRBV30
CASSSGGASYNEQFF | NA | TRBJ2-1 | NA | TRBV5-5
CASSETRVGTGELFF | NA | TRBJ2-2 | NA | TRBV2
CASSQEGTGDTIYF | NA | TRBJ1-3 | TRBD1 | TRBV3-1/TRBV3-2
CASSLNSENSPLHF | few | TRBJ1-6 | NA | TRBV7-9
CASSSSGVPGETQYF | NA | TRBJ2-5 | TRBD2 | TRBV6-5
CSAPRPEKLFF | once | TRBJ1-4 | NA | TRBV20-1
CASSTSGDSYNEQFF | few | TRBJ2-1 | TRBD2 | TRBV19
CASSRPQGLDTEAFF | NA | TRBJ1-1 | NA | TRBV18
CASSPNMAGQETQYF | NA | TRBJ2-5 | NA | TRBV6-5
CASSLAQTRDRASGYTF | few | TRBJ1-2 | TRBD1 | TRBV5-6
CASSLATGAPDTQYF | NA | TRBJ2-3 | TRBD1 | TRBV5-1
CASSFYGSYGYTF | NA | TRBJ1-2 | NA | TRBV6-5
CASRPLGTEAFF | once | TRBJ1-1 | NA | TRBV6-5
CASNPSQGSHYEQYF | few | TRBJ2-7 | NA | TRBV5-8
CASSLAGQGFSGETQYF | NA | TRBJ2-5 | TRBD1 | TRBV5-1